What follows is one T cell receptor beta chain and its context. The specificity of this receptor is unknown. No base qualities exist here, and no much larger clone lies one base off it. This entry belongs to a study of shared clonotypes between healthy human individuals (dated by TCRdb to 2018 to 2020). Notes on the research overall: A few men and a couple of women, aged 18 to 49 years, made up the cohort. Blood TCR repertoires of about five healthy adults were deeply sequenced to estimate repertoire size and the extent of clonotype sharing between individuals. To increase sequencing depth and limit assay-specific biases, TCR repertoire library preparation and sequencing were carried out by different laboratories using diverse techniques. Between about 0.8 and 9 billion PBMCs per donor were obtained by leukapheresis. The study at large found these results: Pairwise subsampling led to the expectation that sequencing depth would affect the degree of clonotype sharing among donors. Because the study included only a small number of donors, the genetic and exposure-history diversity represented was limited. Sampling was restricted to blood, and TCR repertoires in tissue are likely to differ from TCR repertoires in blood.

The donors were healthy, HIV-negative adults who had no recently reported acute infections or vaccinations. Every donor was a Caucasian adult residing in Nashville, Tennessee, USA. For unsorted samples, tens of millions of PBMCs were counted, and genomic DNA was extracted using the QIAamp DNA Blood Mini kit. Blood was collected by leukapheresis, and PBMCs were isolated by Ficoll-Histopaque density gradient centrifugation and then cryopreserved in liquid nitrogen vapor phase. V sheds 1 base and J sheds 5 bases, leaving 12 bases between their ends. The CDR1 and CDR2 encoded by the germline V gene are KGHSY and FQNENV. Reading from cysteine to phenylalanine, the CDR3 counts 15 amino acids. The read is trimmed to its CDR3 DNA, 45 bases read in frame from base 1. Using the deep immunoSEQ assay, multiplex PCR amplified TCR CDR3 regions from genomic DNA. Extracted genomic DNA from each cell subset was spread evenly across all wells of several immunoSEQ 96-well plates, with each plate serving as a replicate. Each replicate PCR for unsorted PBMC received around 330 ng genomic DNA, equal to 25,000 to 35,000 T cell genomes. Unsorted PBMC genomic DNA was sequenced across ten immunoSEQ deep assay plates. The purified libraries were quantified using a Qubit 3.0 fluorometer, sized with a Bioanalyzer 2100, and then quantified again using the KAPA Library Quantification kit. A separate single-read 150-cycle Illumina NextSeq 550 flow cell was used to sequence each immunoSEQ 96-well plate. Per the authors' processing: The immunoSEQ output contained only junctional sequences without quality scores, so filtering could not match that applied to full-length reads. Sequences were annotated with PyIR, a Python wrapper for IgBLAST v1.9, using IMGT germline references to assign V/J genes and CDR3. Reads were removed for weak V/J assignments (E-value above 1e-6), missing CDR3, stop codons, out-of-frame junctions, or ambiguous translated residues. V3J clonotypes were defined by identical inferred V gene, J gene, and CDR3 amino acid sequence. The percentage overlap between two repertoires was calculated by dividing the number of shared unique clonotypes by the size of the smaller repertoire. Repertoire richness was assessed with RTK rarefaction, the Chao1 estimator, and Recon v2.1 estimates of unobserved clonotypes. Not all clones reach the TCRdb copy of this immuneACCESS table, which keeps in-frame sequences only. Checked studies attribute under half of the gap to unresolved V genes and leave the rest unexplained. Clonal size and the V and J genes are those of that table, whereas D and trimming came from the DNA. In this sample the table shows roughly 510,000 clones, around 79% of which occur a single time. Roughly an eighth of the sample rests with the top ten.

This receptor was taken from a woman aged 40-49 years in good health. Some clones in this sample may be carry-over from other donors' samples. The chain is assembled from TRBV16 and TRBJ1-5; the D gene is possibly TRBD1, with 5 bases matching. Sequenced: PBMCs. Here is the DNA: TGTGCCAGCAGCCAATTGGGGGGGTCCGATCAGCCCCAGCATTTT. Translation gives CASSQLGGSDQPQHF.